The T cell receptor (beta chain) under discussion was sequenced for a study of blood T cell repertoires in COVID-19. Study background: Samples came from the United States, Italy and Spain, spanning acute and convalescent COVID-19. From T cells, B-cell-depleted T cells, or PBMCs came the material, which was cDNA or gDNA.

Authors' data handling: By means of reference gene primer amplification, nucleated cell counts were estimated. The method was immunoSEQ multiplex PCR; TCRdb's version includes in-frame clones alone and lacks a portion of them. D and trimming were read from the DNA, whereas the V and J calls and clone size are those reported in that table. The table includes around 300,000 clones, 86% detected once. Germline assignment: CDR1 SGHNT and CDR2 YYREEE (reference sequence). This CDR3 is built from 13 residues. V was pared by 0 bases and J by 7 bases, with 8 bases between. This TCR was sampled from a woman aged 30 to 39 with active or convalescent COVID-19. Sample: peripheral blood. This chain joins TRBV5-4 and TRBJ1-5; D gene unclear. CDR3 in amino acids: CASSLDSSQPQHF. The CDR3 DNA sequence: TGTGCCAGCAGCTTGGACAGTTCCCAGCCCCAGCATTTT.